Reported below is one T cell receptor (beta chain). Its antigen is undetermined. V lost 3 bases to trimming and J lost 1 base, with 12 bases between them. This CDR3 comprises 15 residues. Per the germline V gene, CDR1 is KGHSH and CDR2 is LQKENI. These data come from a study of T cell responses to AZD1222 COVID-19 vaccine. Study-level information: Samples with a second dose at about 4 or about 12 weeks were pooled together. The study, taken as a whole, reports: Sampled repertoires all dated from after the peak T cell response. Two AZD1222 administrations were followed by greater Spike-specific TCR breadth and depth. Females made up more of the donors, who were largely white British, and clonal diversity may have come out too low.

Repertoires were generated with immunoSEQ multiplex PCR, while TCRdb's copy carries only in-frame clones and drops some. The sample yields some 170,000 clones, approximately 92% seen once. The chain couples TRBV18 to TRBJ1-1; a possible D gene is TRBD1 (6 bases). Source: peripheral blood, taken on day 0 of AZD1222 vaccination. This receptor was obtained from an adult in good health. The CDR3 DNA is TGTGCCAGCTCACCTTCCCTGGACAGGAACACTGAAGCTTTCTTT. It specifies CASSPSLDRNTEAFF.